The T cell receptor beta chain described here comes from a study of T-cell memory formation after mild COVID-19. In the study overall: TCR clusters mostly belonged to single donors.

Looked up from germline, CDR1 is DFQATT and CDR2 is SNEGSKA (reference sequence). CDR3 length: 15 residues. J gave up 0 bases and V 6 bases, and 9 bases lay outside the gene matches. Study-wide results and limits: Second-wave clones that peaked on day 37 lacked confirmed SARS-CoV-2 specificity. Clones contracting day 15 to 85 were balanced CD4/CD8; later expanders leaned CD4+.

In its sample, this clonotype was seen many times. Its target is unknown. TCRdb redid the calling of the 5' RACE reads with MiXCR, one entry per CDR3 protein. The table has 25,000 to 35,000 distinct CDR3 sequences, just under 7.5% seen once. The source material was PBMCs or a T cell subset sorted from them (not recorded which). The source is an adult woman who had mild COVID-19 (a few samples of this study predate the infection). Cell type and time point are not known. The chain recombines TRBV20-1 with TRBJ1-2; 8 bases are shared with TRBD1. The CDR3: CSALGQGLANYGYTF. Here the CDR3 DNA reads TGCAGTGCCCTCGGACAGGGCCTAGCTAACTATGGCTACACCTTC.